The next 9 T cell receptor beta chains were all read from a single sample in a study of T cell repertoires in aging, cancer and after chemotherapy. Peripheral blood genomic DNA, not sorted cells or RNA, was the template. A mixed TRB-A/B primer pool amplified rearranged TRB by multiplex touch-down PCR. A single record per CDR3 protein comes from TCRdb applying MiXCR to the multiplex PCR reads. Among 13,000 or so distinct CDR3 sequences listed, roughly 25% were seen once. Sequenced material: blood. The receptors shown here come from a human donor in good health.

This clonotype was seen a single time. This sequence joins TRBV6-5 and TRBJ2-5, with TRBD2 as a possible D gene (5 bases). CDR3 length: 16 residues. Trimming removed 6 bases at V and 2 bases at J, with 19 bases between. Germline CDR1 and CDR2: MNHEY and SVGAGI. For the CDR3, the DNA is TGTGCCAGCAGAGACCTACTAGAAAAACCGCAAGAGACCCAGTACTTC. It is translated as CASRDLLEKPQETQYF.

The chain recombines TRBV20-1 with TRBJ1-2; a weak D match, TRBD1 (5 bases). This CDR3 spans 14 amino acids. The germline V gene has CDR1 DFQATT and CDR2 SNEGSKA (reference sequence). V was pared by 6 bases and J by 0 bases, with 14 bases between. The CDR3 DNA reads TGCAGTGCCCCCAATCGGGGGACTAACTATGGCTACACCTTC. It codes for CSAPNRGTNYGYTF.

This clonotype was counted only a few times. This sequence joins TRBV18 and TRBJ1-5; 8 nucleotides agree with TRBD1. Per the germline V gene, CDR1 is KGHSH and CDR2 is LQKENI. The CDR3 sequence is 13 residues long. With 5 bases clipped from V and 7 bases from J, the junction kept 4 bases outside the gene matches. CDR3 protein: CASSKGQGQPQHF. The CDR3 nucleotides are TGTGCCAGCTCAAAAGGACAGGGCCAGCCCCAGCATTTT.

The chain carries TRBV5-5 and TRBJ1-2; 7 bases line up with TRBD1. Germline assignment: CDR1 SGHKS and CDR2 YYEKEE (reference sequence). With V trimmed by 6 bases and J by 0 bases, 8 bases remained unmatched. This CDR3 region has 15 residues. CDR3 sequence: CASTPSGTANYGYTF. The CDR3 nucleotides are TGTGCCAGCACCCCATCCGGGACAGCTAACTATGGCTACACCTTC. Combining the CDR3 with reference TRBV5-5 and TRBJ1-2 gives the whole variable domain DAGVTQSPTHLIKTRGQQVTLRCSPISGHKSVSWYQQVLGQGPQFIFQYYEKEERGRGNFPDRFSARQFPNYSSELNVNALLLGDSALYLCASTPSGTANYGYTFGSGTRLTVV.

This clonotype showed up just once. V usage is TRBV5-6 and J usage is TRBJ2-2, with a possible D match to TRBD2 (6 bases). The CDR3 runs to 14 residues. V gave up 4 bases and J gave up 7 bases, with 14 bases separating them. The germline gives CDR1 SGHDT, CDR2 YYEEEE. The CDR3 loop reads CASSGGPMGGELFF. The CDR3 nucleotides read TGTGCCAGCAGCGGAGGGCCTATGGGCGGGGAGCTGTTTTTT.

V usage is TRBV7-2 and J usage is TRBJ2-7; 7 bases are a match to TRBD1. The length of the CDR3 is 17 residues. Per germline, CDR1 SGHTA and CDR2 FQGNSA. V was clipped by 1 base and J by 5 bases; unmatched bases: 14. This CDR3 is CASSLVPRGRGSDEQYF. The CDR3 bases are TGTGCCAGCAGCTTAGTCCCACGGGGCAGGGGGTCCGACGAGCAGTACTTC. Together with reference TRBV7-2 and TRBJ2-7, the CDR3 gives the full variable domain: GAGVSQSPSNKVTEKGKDVELRCDPISGHTALYWYRQSLGQGLEFLIYFQGNSAPDKSGLPSDRFSAERTGGSVSTLTIQRTQQEDSAVYLCASSLVPRGRGSDEQYFGPGTRLTVT.

The J gene is TRBJ2-3, the V gene TRBV19; 9 nucleotides agree with TRBD2. This CDR3 contains 16 residues. Germline-derived CDR1 and CDR2 are LNHDA and SQIVND (reference sequence). J lost 5 bases, V lost 9 bases, and 15 bases had no gene match. The CDR3 loop is CASSSVAGGRVDTQYF. The CDR3 DNA follows: TGTGCCAGCAGTTCCGTTGCGGGGGGGCGAGTAGATACGCAGTATTTT.

This clonotype was counted between two and nine times. This chain joins TRBV29-1 and TRBJ2-5; D possibly uses TRBD1 or TRBD2 (5 bases each). Germline V gene sequence: CDR1 SQVTM, CDR2 ANQGSEA. The V end lost 8 bases, the J end lost 2 bases, and 15 bases lay between the germline ends. The CDR3 has 13 amino acids. The DNA of the CDR3 is TGCAGCTTGAGGGGCGGCATACAAGAGACCCAGTACTTC. It encodes CSLRGGIQETQYF.

This clonotype is medium-sized by share. This chain joins TRBV7-2 and TRBJ1-2; D remains unclear. Germline loops: CDR1 SGHTA, CDR2 FQGNSA. The CDR3 totals 14 residues. Trimming took 1 base from V and 4 from J, leaving 10 bases between them. The CDR3 nucleotides read TGTGCCAGCAGCTTAGGGGTGGGCGTCTATGGCTACACCTTC. Translated: CASSLGVGVYGYTF.